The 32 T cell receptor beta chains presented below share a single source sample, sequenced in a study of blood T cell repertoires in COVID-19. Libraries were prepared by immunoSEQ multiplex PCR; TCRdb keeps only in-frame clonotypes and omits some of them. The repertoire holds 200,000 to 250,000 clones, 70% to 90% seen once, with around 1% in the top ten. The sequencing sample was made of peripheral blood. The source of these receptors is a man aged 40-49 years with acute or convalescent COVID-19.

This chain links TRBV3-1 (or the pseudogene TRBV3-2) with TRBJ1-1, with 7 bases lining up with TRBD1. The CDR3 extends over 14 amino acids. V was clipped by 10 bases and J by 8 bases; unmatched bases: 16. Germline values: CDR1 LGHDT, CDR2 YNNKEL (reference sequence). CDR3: CATQPQGGGGEAFF. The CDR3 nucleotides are TGTGCCACCCAGCCCCAGGGGGGAGGCGGCGAAGCTTTCTTT.

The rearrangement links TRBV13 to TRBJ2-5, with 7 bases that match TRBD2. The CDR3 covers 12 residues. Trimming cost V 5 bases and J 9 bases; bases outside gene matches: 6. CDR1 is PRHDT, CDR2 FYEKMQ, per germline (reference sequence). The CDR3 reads CASSRDRGAQYF. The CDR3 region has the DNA TGTGCCAGCAGCCGAGACCGGGGGGCCCAGTACTTC.

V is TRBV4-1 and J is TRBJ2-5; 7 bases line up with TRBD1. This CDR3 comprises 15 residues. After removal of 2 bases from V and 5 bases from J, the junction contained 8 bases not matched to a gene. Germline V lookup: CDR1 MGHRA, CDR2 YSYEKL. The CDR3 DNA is TGCGCCAGCAGCCAACCCCAAGGGGGCGGTGAGACCCAGTACTTC. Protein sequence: CASSQPQGGGETQYF.

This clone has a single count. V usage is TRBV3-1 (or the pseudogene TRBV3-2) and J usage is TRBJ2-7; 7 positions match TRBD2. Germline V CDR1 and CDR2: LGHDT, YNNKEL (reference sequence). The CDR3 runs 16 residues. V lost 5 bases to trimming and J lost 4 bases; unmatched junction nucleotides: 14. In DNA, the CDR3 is TGTGCCAGCAGCTCCCTTCCCCGGGGCGGGGGATACGAGCAGTACTTC. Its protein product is CASSSLPRGGGYEQYF.

CDR3 loop: CAWSDPKAGGFYEQYF. In DNA, the CDR3 is TGTGCCTGGAGCGACCCCAAAGCGGGGGGCTTCTACGAGCAGTACTTC. V and J are TRBV30 and TRBJ2-7; 9 bases align to TRBD2. The CDR3 totals 16 residues. Germline trimming cut 3 bases from V and 3 bases from J; bases unmatched to any gene: 12. Germline V gene lookup returns CDR1 GTSNPN and CDR2 SVGIG (reference sequence).

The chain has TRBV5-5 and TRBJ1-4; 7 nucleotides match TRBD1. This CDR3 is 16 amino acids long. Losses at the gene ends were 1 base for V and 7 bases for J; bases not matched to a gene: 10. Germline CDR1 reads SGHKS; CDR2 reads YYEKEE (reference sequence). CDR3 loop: CASSLRDRVLVEKLFF. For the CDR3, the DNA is TGTGCCAGCAGCTTGCGAGACAGGGTGCTAGTTGAAAAACTGTTTTTT.

The CDR3 loop is CASSINGGGQETQYF. As DNA, the CDR3 is TGTGCCAGTAGTATAAACGGGGGGGGACAAGAGACCCAGTACTTC. V and J are TRBV19 and TRBJ2-5, with 8 bases matching TRBD2. Germline V gene lookup returns CDR1 LNHDA and CDR2 SQIVND (reference sequence). V shed 2 bases and J 2 bases; nucleotides not matched to a gene: 4. The CDR3 consists of 15 residues.

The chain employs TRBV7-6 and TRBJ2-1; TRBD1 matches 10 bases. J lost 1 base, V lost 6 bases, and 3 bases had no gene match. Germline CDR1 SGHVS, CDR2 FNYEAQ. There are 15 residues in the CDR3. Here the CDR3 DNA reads TGTGCCAGCAGACGGGACAGGGGTTCCTACAATGAGCAGTTCTTC. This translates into CASRRDRGSYNEQFF.

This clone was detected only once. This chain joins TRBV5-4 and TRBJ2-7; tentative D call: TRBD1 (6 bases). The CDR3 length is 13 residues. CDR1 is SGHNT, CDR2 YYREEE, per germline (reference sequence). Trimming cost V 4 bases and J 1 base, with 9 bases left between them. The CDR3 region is CASSRQVSYEQYF. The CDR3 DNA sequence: TGTGCCAGCAGCCGACAGGTTTCCTACGAGCAGTACTTC.

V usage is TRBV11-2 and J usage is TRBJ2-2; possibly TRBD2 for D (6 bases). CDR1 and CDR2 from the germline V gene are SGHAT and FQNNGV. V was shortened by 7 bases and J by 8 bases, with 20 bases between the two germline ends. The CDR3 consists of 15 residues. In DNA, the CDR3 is TGTGCCAGCAAGACCGGGACGGGGAGGTTTGGGGAGCTGTTTTTT. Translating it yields CASKTGTGRFGELFF.

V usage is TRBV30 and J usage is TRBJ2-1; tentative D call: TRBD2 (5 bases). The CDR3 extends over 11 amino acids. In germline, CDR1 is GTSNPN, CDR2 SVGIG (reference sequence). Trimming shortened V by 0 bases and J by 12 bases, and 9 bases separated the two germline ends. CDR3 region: CAWSVGNGQFF. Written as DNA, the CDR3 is TGTGCCTGGAGTGTCGGGAACGGGCAGTTCTTC. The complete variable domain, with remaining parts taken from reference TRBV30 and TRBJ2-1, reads SQTIHQWPATLVQPVGSPLSLECTVEGTSNPNLYWYRQAAGRGLQLLFYSVGIGQISSEVPQNLSASRPQDRQFILSSKKLLLSDSGFYLCAWSVGNGQFFGPGTRLTVL.

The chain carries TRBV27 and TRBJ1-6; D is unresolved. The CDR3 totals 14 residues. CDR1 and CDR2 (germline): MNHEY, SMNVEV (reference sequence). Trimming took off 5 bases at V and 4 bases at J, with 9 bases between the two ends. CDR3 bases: TGTGCCAGCAGTCCCGGGATATATAATTCACCCCTCCACTTT. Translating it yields CASSPGIYNSPLHF.

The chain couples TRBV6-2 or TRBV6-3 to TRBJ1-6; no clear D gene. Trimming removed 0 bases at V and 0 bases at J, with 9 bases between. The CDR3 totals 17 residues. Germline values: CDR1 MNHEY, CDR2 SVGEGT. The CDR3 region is CASSYSETSSYNSPLHF. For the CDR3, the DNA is TGTGCCAGCAGTTACTCCGAAACAAGCTCCTATAATTCACCCCTCCACTTT.

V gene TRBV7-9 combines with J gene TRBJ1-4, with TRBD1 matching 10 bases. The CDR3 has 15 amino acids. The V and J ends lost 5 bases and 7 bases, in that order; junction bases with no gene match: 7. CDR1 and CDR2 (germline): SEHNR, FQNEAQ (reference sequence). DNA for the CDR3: TGTGCCAGCAGCCTCGCCGGGACAGGGGTTGAAAAACTGTTTTTT. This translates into CASSLAGTGVEKLFF.

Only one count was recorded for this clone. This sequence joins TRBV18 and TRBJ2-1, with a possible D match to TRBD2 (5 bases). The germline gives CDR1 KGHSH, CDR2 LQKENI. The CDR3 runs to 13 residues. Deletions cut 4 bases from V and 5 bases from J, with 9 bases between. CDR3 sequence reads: CASSRGGNNEQFF. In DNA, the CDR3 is TGTGCCAGCTCACGAGGAGGTAACAATGAGCAGTTCTTC.

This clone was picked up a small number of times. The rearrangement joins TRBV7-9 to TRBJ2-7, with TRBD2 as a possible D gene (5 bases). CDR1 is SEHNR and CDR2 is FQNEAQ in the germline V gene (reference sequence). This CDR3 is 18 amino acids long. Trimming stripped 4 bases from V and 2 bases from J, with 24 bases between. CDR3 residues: CASSSIHVGSGDPYEQYF. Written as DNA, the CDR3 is TGTGCCAGCAGCTCCATCCATGTCGGGTCCGGGGATCCCTACGAGCAGTACTTC.

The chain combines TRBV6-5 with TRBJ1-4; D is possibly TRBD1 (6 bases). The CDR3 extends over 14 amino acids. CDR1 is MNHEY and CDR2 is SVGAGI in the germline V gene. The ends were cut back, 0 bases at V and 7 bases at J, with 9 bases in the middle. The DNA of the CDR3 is TGTGCCAGCAGTTACTCACAGGGTCGTGAAAAACTGTTTTTT. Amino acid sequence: CASSYSQGREKLFF.

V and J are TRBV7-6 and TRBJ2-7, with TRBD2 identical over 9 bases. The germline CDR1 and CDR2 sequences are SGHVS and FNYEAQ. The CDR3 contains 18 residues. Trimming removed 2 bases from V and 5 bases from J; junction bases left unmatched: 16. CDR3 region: CASSLFHPGTSIGDEQYF. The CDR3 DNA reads TGTGCCAGCAGCTTATTCCATCCCGGGACTAGCATTGGGGACGAGCAGTACTTC.

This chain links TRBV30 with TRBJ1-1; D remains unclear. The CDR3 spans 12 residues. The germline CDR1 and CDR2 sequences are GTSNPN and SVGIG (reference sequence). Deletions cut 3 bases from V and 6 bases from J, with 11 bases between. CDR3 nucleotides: TGTGCCTGGAGGAGGCCGAGCCCTGAAGCTTTCTTT. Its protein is CAWRRPSPEAFF.

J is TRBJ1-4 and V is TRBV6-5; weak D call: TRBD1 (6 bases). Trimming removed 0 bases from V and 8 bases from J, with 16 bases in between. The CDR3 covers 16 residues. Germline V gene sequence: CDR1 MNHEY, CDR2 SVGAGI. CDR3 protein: CASSYSQGSVREKLFF. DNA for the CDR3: TGTGCCAGCAGTTACTCCCAGGGGAGCGTTCGGGAAAAACTGTTTTTT.

As DNA, the CDR3 is TGTGCCAGCAGAATGGACAGGGACCGCGGGGAGCTGTTTTTT. This codes for CASRMDRDRGELFF. This chain links TRBV27 with TRBJ2-2; 8 nucleotides agree with TRBD1. The CDR3 loop spans 14 amino acids. V dropped 6 bases and J dropped 7; count of bases not matched to a gene: 7. Germline lookup yields CDR1 MNHEY and CDR2 SMNVEV (reference sequence).

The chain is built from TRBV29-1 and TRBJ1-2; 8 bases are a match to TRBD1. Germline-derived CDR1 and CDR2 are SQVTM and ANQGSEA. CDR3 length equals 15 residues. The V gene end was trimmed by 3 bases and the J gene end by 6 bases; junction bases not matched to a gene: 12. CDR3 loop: CSVDYLQQGVNGYTF. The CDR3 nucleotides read TGCAGCGTTGACTACTTACAACAGGGGGTGAATGGCTACACCTTC.

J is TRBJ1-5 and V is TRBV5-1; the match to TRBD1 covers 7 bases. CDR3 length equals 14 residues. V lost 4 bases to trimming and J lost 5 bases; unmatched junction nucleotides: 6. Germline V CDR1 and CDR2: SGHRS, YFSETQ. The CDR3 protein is CASSLGGFYQPQHF. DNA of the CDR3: TGCGCCAGCAGCCTAGGGGGCTTCTATCAGCCCCAGCATTTT.

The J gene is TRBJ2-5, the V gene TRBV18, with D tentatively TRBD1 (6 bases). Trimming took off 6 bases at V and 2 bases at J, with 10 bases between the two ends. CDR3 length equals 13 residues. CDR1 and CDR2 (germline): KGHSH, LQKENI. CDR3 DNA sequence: TGTGCCAGCTCCCGCGACAGGCAAGAGACCCAGTACTTC. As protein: CASSRDRQETQYF.

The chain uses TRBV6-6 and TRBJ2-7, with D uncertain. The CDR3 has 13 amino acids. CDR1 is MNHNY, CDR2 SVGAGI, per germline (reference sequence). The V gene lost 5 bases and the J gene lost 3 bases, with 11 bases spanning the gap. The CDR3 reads CASSPLQYYEQYF. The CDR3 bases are TGTGCCAGCAGTCCGTTACAGTACTACGAGCAGTACTTC.

The CDR3 reads CASSSDRSDGYTF. Here the CDR3 DNA reads TGTGCCAGCTCATCGGACAGGTCTGACGGCTACACCTTC. V gene TRBV18 combines with J gene TRBJ1-2; 7 bases are a match to TRBD1. The junction had 8 bases not matched to a gene; V was cut back by 5 bases and J by 8 bases. This CDR3 comprises 13 residues. Germline V gives CDR1 KGHSH, CDR2 LQKENI.

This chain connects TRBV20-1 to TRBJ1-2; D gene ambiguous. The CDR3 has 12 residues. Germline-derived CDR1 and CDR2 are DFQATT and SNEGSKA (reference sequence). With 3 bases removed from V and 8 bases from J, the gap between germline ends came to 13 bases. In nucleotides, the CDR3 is TGCAGTGCTAGTACTTCCCCCTACGGCTACACCTTC. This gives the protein CSASTSPYGYTF.

CDR3 sequence (DNA): TGTGCCACCAGTGATTATCGGACAGGGTTCACAGATACGCAGTATTTT. Amino acids: CATSDYRTGFTDTQYF. The gene calls are TRBV24-1 and TRBJ2-3; 8 bases fit TRBD1. CDR3 length: 16 amino acids. Per germline, CDR1 KGHDR and CDR2 SFDVKD. The J segment lost 2 bases and the V segment lost 2 bases, leaving 5 bases of the junction unmatched.

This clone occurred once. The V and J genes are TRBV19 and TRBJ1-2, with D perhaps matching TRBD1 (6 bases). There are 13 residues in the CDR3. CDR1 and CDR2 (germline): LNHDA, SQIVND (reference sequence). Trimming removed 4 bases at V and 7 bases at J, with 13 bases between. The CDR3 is CASSTTTRGGYTF. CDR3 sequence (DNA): TGTGCCAGTAGTACTACTACCAGGGGTGGCTACACCTTC.

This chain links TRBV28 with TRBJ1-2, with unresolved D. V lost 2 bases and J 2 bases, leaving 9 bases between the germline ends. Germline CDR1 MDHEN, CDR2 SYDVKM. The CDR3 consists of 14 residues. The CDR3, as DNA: TGTGCCAGCAGTTTACTTCGGGGAAACTATGGCTACACCTTC. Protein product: CASSLLRGNYGYTF.

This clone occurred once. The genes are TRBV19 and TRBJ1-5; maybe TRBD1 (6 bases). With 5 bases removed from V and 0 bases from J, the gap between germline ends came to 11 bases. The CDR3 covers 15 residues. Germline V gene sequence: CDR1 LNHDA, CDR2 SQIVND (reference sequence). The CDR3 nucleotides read TGTGCCAGTAGTCGACAGGCTACTAGCAATCAGCCCCAGCATTTT. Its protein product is CASSRQATSNQPQHF.

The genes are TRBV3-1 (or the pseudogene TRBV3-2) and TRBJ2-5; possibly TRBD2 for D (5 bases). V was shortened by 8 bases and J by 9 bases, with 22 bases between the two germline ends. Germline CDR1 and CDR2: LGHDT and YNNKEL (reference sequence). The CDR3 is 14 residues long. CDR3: CASGQNDGGAAQYF. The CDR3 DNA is TGTGCCAGCGGTCAGAACGACGGTGGAGCGGCCCAGTACTTC.